This passage covers 32 T cell receptor beta chains from one sample sequenced in a study of monozygotic twins with inflammatory bowel disease. Each CDR3 protein gets one entry in TCRdb, which reprocessed the 5' RACE reads and gives no DNA. This table holds about 210,000 distinct CDR3 sequences. The sample was blood. The source of these receptors is a human donor with ulcerative colitis or Crohn's disease, or a healthy co-twin of an affected twin (not recorded which).

The CDR3 is CASSLEGQGLGYTF. V gene TRBV5-5 combines with J gene TRBJ1-2; lacking DNA, the TRBD1 call made by TCRdb goes unchecked. Per the germline V gene, CDR1 is SGHKS and CDR2 is YYEKEE (reference sequence). CDR3 length: 14 residues.

The V call is TRBV6-1, the J call TRBJ1-2. Germline CDR1 MNHNS, CDR2 SASEGT. The CDR3 runs 12 residues. The CDR3 region is CASSEALYGYTF.

This sequence joins TRBV6-1 and TRBJ1-4; lacking DNA, the TRBD1 call made by TCRdb goes unchecked. CDR3 length equals 15 residues. Germline V gene lookup returns CDR1 MNHNS and CDR2 SASEGT. CDR3 sequence: CASSPRQTSYEKLFF.

This sequence joins TRBV19 and TRBJ2-1. The CDR3 totals 15 residues. Per germline, CDR1 LNHDA and CDR2 SQIVND (reference sequence). This chain's CDR3 is CASSIKTSSYNEQFF.

This CDR3 reads CASSAQGVQTEAFF. The chain uses TRBV7-2 and TRBJ1-1; TCRdb's D gene call, TRBD1, goes unchecked for lack of DNA. The CDR3 spans 14 residues. Looked up from germline, CDR1 is SGHTA and CDR2 is FQGNSA.

The chain is built from TRBV10-3 and TRBJ1-5; TCRdb names TRBD1, which stays unverified in the absence of DNA. This CDR3 is built from 15 residues. CDR1 and CDR2 from the germline V gene are ENHRY and SYGVKD. The CDR3 is CAISESKGDNQPQHF.

The chain couples TRBV5-6 to TRBJ2-1; TCRdb calls TRBD1, which cannot be checked without DNA. The length of the CDR3 is 15 residues. The germline gives CDR1 SGHDT, CDR2 YYEEEE. The CDR3 here is CASSLLGGSYNEQFF. The variable domain in full, with the rest retrieved from reference TRBV5-6 and TRBJ2-1, is DAGVTQSPTHLIKTRGQQVTLRCSPKSGHDTVSWYQQALGQGPQFIFQYYEEEERQRGNFPDRFSGHQFPNYSSELNVNALLLGDSALYLCASSLLGGSYNEQFFGPGTRLTVL.

The chain combines TRBV9 with TRBJ2-3; TCRdb's D gene call, TRBD2, goes unchecked for lack of DNA. The CDR3 covers 14 residues. Germline CDR1 is SGDLS and CDR2 is YYNGEE. CDR3 sequence: CASSAGLLSHTQYF.

This rearrangement joins TRBV27 to TRBJ2-2; TCRdb proposes TRBD1, but this gene call is untestable without DNA. The CDR3 is 14 residues long. Germline V gene data show CDR1 as MNHEY and CDR2 as SMNVEV (reference sequence). CDR3 residues: CASSPRQATGELFF.

The chain combines TRBV3-1 with TRBJ2-7; the D call of TRBD1 rests on TCRdb alone, since no DNA is present to check it. The CDR3 runs to 15 residues. The germline V gene has CDR1 LGHDT and CDR2 YNNKEL (reference sequence). CDR3 protein: CASRNTGTGGIVQYF.

CDR3 sequence: CASRSLQVSGANVLTF. The chain has TRBV19 and TRBJ2-6; without DNA, the TCRdb call of TRBD1 cannot be checked. CDR1 and CDR2 from the germline V gene are LNHDA and SQIVND (reference sequence). The CDR3 consists of 16 residues.

CDR3 sequence reads: CSVLPNSGGRTGELFF. The V call is TRBV20-1, the J call TRBJ2-2; as DNA is missing, the TRBD2 call by TCRdb cannot be tested. The CDR3 spans 16 residues. Germline CDR1 DFQATT, CDR2 SNEGSKA (reference sequence).

V is TRBV20-1 and J is TRBJ1-5; checking the TCRdb D call of TRBD1 is not possible without DNA. This CDR3 region has 13 residues. Germline V lookup: CDR1 DFQATT, CDR2 SNEGSKA (reference sequence). The CDR3 protein is CSAFAHPNQPQHF.

The genes are TRBV20-1 and TRBJ1-6. This CDR3 is built from 12 residues. In germline, CDR1 is DFQATT, CDR2 SNEGSKA (reference sequence). The CDR3 is CSAEGWGSPLHF.

V and J are TRBV5-1 and TRBJ2-7; TCRdb calls TRBD1, which cannot be checked without DNA. This CDR3 is 13 amino acids long. The germline V gene has CDR1 SGHRS and CDR2 YFSETQ. The CDR3 loop is CASSRTGNYEQYF.

The rearrangement joins TRBV29-1 to TRBJ1-1. The CDR3 is made up of 12 amino acids. CDR1 is SQVTM and CDR2 is ANQGSEA in the germline V gene. CDR3: CSVAPTNTEAFF.

The V and J genes are TRBV10-3 and TRBJ2-3; checking the TCRdb D call of TRBD1 is not possible without DNA. The CDR3 length is 14 residues. Germline V gene lookup returns CDR1 ENHRY and CDR2 SYGVKD. The chain's CDR3 is CAITAGDSTDTQYF.

V and J are TRBV7-6 and TRBJ2-1; TCRdb's assignment of TRBD2 cannot be checked, as there is no DNA. The CDR3 is made up of 13 amino acids. Germline CDR1 and CDR2: SGHVS and FNYEAQ. CDR3 sequence reads: CASSLRRGGEQFF.

The gene calls are TRBV12-3 or TRBV12-4 and TRBJ1-1; TCRdb outputs TRBD1, but without DNA this stays unchecked. The CDR3 is made up of 15 amino acids. This CDR3 reads CASSLDGTGWTEAFF.

V is TRBV5-1 and J is TRBJ1-6; TCRdb outputs TRBD1, but without DNA this stays unchecked. This CDR3 region has 14 residues. The germline V gene encodes CDR1 SGHRS and CDR2 YFSETQ. CDR3 residues: CASSLEGSNSPLHF.

This rearrangement joins TRBV18 to TRBJ2-7. Per the germline V gene, CDR1 is KGHSH and CDR2 is LQKENI. The CDR3 is 14 residues long. CDR3: CASSQRQETYEQYF.

The J gene is TRBJ1-1, the V gene TRBV12-3 or TRBV12-4; lacking DNA, the TRBD1 call made by TCRdb goes unchecked. This CDR3 is built from 22 residues. CDR3 residues: CASSLDPTLASLGGGAHTEAFF.

The chain carries TRBV29-1 and TRBJ1-2; without DNA, the TCRdb call of TRBD1 cannot be checked. Germline CDR1 reads SQVTM; CDR2 reads ANQGSEA. CDR3 length: 15 residues. The CDR3 region is CSVKVPGTENYGYTF. The variable domain in full, completed from reference TRBV29-1 and TRBJ1-2, reads SAVISQKPSRDICQRGTSLTIQCQVDSQVTMMFWYRQQPGQSLTLIATANQGSEATYESGFVIDKFPISRPNLTFSTLTVSNMSPEDSSIYLCSVKVPGTENYGYTFGSGTRLTVV.

J is TRBJ2-7 and V is TRBV12-3 or TRBV12-4; TCRdb lists TRBD2, though no DNA is available to test this call. There are 15 residues in the CDR3. The CDR3 sequence is CASSGGLADSYEQYF.

This chain links TRBV6-5 with TRBJ2-7; TCRdb designates TRBD1, a call that cannot be tested without DNA. Germline assignment: CDR1 MNHEY and CDR2 SVGAGI. The length of the CDR3 is 15 residues. The CDR3 spells CASSSRALTSYEQYF.

This chain joins TRBV20-1 and TRBJ2-5; TCRdb calls TRBD1, which cannot be checked without DNA. From germline, CDR1 is DFQATT and CDR2 SNEGSKA (reference sequence). CDR3 length equals 14 residues. CDR3 in amino acids: CSARGLREQETQYF.

The chain couples TRBV5-5 to TRBJ2-7; the TCRdb D gene call, TRBD1, has no DNA to confirm it. Germline values: CDR1 SGHKS, CDR2 YYEKEE (reference sequence). The CDR3 runs to 13 residues. The CDR3 loop is CASSLTGQMEQYF.

This chain connects TRBV18 to TRBJ1-4; TCRdb reports TRBD1, a call that lacks DNA to check it against. The germline V gene has CDR1 KGHSH and CDR2 LQKENI. This CDR3 comprises 14 residues. The CDR3 spells CASSTGTGDEKLFF.

This chain joins TRBV18 and TRBJ2-7; TCRdb proposes TRBD2, but this gene call is untestable without DNA. The CDR3 runs 16 residues. Germline-derived CDR1 and CDR2 are KGHSH and LQKENI. The CDR3 protein is CASSPPSGGALSEQYF. The variable domain in full, with the rest retrieved from reference TRBV18 and TRBJ2-7, is NAGVMQNPRHLVRRRGQEARLRCSPMKGHSHVYWYRQLPEEGLKFMVYLQKENIIDESGMPKERFSAEFPKEGPSILRIQQVVRGDSAAYFCASSPPSGGALSEQYFGPGTRLTVT.

The chain employs TRBV5-1 and TRBJ2-1; TCRdb lists TRBD1, though no DNA is available to test this call. The CDR3 has 16 residues. Germline V gene data show CDR1 as SGHRS and CDR2 as YFSETQ. The CDR3 spells CASSPATGQPNNEQFF. Complete variable domain (other parts from reference TRBV5-1 and TRBJ2-1): KAGVTQTPRYLIKTRGQQVTLSCSPISGHRSVSWYQQTPGQGLQFLFEYFSETQRNKGNFPGRFSGRQFSNSRSEMNVSTLELGDSALYLCASSPATGQPNNEQFFGPGTRLTVL.

V and J are TRBV12-3 or TRBV12-4 and TRBJ1-2. The CDR3 loop spans 15 amino acids. The CDR3 reads CASSPLRGRAHGYTF.

The V gene is TRBV7-9, the J gene TRBJ1-5; the TRBD1 assignment by TCRdb is unverifiable without DNA. From germline, CDR1 is SEHNR and CDR2 FQNEAQ (reference sequence). The CDR3 consists of 15 residues. CDR3 loop: CASSIGTGSNQPQHF.